This T cell receptor (beta chain) is drawn from a study of identical twins. Study outcomes and limitations: There were fewer insertions in abundant cord blood beta clonotypes, but memory repertoires showed no such pattern. Excess low generation probability was seen in twin-shared out-of-frame alpha sequences. Sequences that were beta out-of-frame showed weaker excess twin sharing.

This clonotype was seen more than once but under ten times. The antigen is unknown. Through template switching, a universal primer site was introduced, and the cDNA contained unique molecular identifiers. One entry per CDR3 protein, called by TCRdb with MiXCR from the 5' RACE reads. The repertoire includes 200,000 to 300,000 distinct CDR3 sequences, about an eighth of them detected once, and 3.5% to 5% sits in the top ten. Trimming removed 4 bases from V and 3 bases from J; junction bases left unmatched: 8. Germline V CDR1 and CDR2: SGHRS, YFSETQ. CDR3 length: 17 residues. This same sample was also part of a study on yellow fever vaccine responses in identical twins.

This sequence joins TRBV5-1 and TRBJ2-7, with TRBD2 matching over 15 bases. This clonotype was sampled from a woman between 18 and 29 years old in good health. The sequencing sample was made of memory (CD45RO+) T cells sorted from blood. CDR3 sequence: CASSPGTSGRLGYEQYF. CDR3 DNA: TGCGCCAGCAGCCCGGGGACTAGCGGGAGGTTGGGCTACGAGCAGTACTTC.